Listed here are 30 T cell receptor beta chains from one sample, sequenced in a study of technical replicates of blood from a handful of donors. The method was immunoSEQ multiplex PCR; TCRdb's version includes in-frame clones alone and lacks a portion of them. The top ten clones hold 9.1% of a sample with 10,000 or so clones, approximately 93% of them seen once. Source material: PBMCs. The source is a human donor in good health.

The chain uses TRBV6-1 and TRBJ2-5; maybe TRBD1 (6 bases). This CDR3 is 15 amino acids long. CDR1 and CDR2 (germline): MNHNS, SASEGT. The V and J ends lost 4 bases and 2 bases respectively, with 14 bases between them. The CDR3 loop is CASSADRRIQETQYF. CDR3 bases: TGTGCCAGCAGTGCCGACAGGCGAATTCAAGAGACCCAGTACTTC.

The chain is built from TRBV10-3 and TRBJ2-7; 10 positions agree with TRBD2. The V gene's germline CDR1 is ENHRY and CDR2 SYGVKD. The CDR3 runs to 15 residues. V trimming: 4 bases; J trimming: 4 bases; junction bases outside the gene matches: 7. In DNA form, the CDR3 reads TGTGCCATCAGTGGGACTAGCGGAGGAGCGTACGAGCAGTACTTC. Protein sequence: CAISGTSGGAYEQYF.

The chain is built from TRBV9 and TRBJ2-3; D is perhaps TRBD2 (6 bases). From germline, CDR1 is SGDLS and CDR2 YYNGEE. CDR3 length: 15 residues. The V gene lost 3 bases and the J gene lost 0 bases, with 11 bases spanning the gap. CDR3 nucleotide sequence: TGTGCCAGCAGCGCCGGGAGTATCAGCACAGATACGCAGTATTTT. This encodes CASSAGSISTDTQYF.

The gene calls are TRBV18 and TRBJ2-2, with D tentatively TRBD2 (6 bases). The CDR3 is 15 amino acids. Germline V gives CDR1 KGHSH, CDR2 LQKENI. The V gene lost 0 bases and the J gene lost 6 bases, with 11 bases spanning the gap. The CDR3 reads CASSPPGLGAGELFF. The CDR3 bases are TGTGCCAGCTCACCACCGGGACTGGGGGCCGGGGAGCTGTTTTTT.

The chain's CDR3 is CASSPFPGANEKLFF. The CDR3, as DNA: TGTGCCAGCTCACCATTCCCGGGGGCTAATGAAAAACTGTTTTTT. This chain uses TRBV18 with TRBJ1-4; D may be TRBD1 (5 bases). This CDR3 region has 15 residues. Germline CDR1 is KGHSH and CDR2 is LQKENI. Trimming left V 2 bases short and J 3 bases short, with 10 bases between.

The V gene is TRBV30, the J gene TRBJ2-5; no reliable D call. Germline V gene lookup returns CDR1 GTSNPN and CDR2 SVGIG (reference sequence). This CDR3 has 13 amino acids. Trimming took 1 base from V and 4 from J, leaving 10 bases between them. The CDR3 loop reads CAWSGAVRETQYF. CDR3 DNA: TGTGCCTGGAGTGGGGCTGTTCGAGAGACCCAGTACTTC.

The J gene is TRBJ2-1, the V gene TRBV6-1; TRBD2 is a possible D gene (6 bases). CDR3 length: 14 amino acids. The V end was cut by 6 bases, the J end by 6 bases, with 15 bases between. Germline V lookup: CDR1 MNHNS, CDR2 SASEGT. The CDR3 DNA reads TGTGCCAGCAGGGCGGGACTCCACGGCAATGAGCAGTTCTTC. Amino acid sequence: CASRAGLHGNEQFF.

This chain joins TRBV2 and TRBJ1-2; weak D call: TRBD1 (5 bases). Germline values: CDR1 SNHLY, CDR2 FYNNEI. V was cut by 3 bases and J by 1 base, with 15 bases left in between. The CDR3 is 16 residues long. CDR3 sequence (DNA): TGTGCCAGCAGTGACCCAGGGAGGACTATTAACTATGGCTACACCTTC. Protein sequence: CASSDPGRTINYGYTF.

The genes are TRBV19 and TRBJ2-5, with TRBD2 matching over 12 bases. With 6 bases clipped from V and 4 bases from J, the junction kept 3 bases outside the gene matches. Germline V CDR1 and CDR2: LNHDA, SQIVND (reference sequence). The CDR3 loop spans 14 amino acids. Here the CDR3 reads CASRKTSGRETQYF. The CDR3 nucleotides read TGTGCCAGTAGGAAGACTAGCGGGAGAGAGACCCAGTACTTC.

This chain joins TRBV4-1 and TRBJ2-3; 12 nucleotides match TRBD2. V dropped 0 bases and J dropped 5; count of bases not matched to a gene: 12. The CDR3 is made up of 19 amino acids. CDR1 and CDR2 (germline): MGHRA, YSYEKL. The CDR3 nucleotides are TGCGCCAGCAGCCAAGATCTGACTAGCGGGAGTGGACGGGGAGATACGCAGTATTTT. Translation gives CASSQDLTSGSGRGDTQYF.

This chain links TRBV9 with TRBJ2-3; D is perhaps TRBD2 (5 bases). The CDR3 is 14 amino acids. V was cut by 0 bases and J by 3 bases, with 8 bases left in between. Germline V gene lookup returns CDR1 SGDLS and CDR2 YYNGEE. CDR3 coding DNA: TGTGCCAGCAGCGTAGCTACGGGAACAGATACGCAGTATTTT. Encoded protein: CASSVATGTDTQYF.

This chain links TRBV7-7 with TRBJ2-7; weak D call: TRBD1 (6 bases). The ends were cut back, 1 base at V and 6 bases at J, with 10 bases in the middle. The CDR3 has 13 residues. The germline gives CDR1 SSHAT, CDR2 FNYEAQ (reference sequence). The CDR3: CASSLDREGEQYF. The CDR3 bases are TGTGCCAGCAGCTTAGACAGGGAAGGCGAGCAGTACTTC.

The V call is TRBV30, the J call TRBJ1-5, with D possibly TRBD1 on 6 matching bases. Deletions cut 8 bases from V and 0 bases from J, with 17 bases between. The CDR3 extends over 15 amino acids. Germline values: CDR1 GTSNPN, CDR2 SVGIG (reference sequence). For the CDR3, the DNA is TGTGCCGCAACCTCCGGACAGTTTAGCAATCAGCCCCAGCATTTT. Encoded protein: CAATSGQFSNQPQHF.

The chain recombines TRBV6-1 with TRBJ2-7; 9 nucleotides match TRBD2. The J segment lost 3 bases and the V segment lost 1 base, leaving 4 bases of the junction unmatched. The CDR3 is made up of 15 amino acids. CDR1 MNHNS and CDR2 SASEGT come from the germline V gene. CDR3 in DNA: TGTGCCAGCAGTGAAGATGCGGGAGGGAGCTACGAGCAGTACTTC. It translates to CASSEDAGGSYEQYF.

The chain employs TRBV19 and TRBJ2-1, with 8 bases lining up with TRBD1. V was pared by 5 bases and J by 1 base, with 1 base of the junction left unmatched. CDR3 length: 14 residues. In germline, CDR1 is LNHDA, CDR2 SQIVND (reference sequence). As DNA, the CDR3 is TGTGCCAGTAGTGGACAGGGATCCTACAATGAGCAGTTCTTC. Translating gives CASSGQGSYNEQFF.

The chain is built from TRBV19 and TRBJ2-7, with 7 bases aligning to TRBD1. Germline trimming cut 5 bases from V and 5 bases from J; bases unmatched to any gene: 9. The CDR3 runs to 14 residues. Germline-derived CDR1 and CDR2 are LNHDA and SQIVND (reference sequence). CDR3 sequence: CASSFRQGNNEQYF. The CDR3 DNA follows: TGTGCCAGTAGTTTCCGACAGGGAAACAACGAGCAGTACTTC.

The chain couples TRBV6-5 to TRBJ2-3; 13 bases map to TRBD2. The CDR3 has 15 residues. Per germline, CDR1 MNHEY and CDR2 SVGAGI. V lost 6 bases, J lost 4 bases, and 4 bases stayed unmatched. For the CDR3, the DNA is TGTGCCAGCAGCCGGACTAGCGGGAGTGCAGATACGCAGTATTTT. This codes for CASSRTSGSADTQYF.

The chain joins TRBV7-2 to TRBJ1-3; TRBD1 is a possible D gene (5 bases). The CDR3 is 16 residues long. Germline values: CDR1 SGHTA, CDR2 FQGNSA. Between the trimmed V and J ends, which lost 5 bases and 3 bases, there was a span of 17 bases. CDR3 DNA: TGTGCCAGCAGCGCAAGTGGGGCCAGGCTTGGAAACACCATATATTTT. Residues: CASSASGARLGNTIYF.

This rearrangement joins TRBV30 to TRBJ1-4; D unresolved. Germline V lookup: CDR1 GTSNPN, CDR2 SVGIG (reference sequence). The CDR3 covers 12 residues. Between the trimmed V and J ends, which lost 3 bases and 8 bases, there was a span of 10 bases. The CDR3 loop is CAWSTRGEKLFF. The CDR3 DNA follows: TGTGCCTGGAGCACAAGAGGGGAAAAACTGTTTTTT. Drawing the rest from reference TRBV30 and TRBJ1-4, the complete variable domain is SQTIHQWPATLVQPVGSPLSLECTVEGTSNPNLYWYRQAAGRGLQLLFYSVGIGQISSEVPQNLSASRPQDRQFILSSKKLLLSDSGFYLCAWSTRGEKLFFGSGTQLSVL.

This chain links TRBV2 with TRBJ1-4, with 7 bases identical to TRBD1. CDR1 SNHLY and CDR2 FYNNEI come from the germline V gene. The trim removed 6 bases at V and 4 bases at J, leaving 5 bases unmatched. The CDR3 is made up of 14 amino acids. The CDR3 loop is CASSGTVLNEKLFF. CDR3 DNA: TGTGCCAGCAGCGGGACAGTTCTTAATGAAAAACTGTTTTTT.

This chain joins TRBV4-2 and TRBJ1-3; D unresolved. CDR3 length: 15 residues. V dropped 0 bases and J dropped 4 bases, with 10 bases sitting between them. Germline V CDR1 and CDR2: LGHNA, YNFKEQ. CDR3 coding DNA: TGTGCCAGCAGCCAAGATGTGTATTCCGGAAACACCATATATTTT. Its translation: CASSQDVYSGNTIYF.

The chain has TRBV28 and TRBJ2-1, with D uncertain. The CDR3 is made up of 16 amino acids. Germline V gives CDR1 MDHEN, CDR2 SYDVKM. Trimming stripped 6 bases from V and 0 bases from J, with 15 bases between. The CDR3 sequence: CASRRRSLRSYNEQFF. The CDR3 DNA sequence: TGTGCCAGCAGAAGAAGGAGTCTACGCTCCTACAATGAGCAGTTCTTC.

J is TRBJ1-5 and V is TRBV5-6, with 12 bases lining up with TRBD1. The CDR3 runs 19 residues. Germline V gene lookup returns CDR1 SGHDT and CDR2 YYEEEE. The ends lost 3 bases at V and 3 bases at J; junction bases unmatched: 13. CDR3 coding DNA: TGTGCCAGCAGCTCCACCGGGACAGGGGGCGCGAGTGACAATCAGCCCCAGCATTTT. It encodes CASSSTGTGGASDNQPQHF.

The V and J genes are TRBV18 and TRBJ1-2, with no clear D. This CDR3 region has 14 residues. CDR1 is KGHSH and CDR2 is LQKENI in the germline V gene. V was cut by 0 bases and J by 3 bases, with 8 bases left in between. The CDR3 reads CASSPPNGDYGYTF. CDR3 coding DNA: TGTGCCAGCTCACCACCTAACGGAGACTATGGCTACACCTTC.

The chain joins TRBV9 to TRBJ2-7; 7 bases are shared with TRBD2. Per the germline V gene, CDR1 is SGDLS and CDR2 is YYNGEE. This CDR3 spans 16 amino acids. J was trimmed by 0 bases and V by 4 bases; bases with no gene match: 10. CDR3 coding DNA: TGTGCCAGCAGCCCCCTCTCCGGGACTACCTCCTACGAGCAGTACTTC. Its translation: CASSPLSGTTSYEQYF. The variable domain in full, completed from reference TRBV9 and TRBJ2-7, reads DSGVTQTPKHLITATGQRVTLRCSPRSGDLSVYWYQQSLDQGLQFLIQYYNGEERAKGNILERFSAQQFPDLHSELNLSSLELGDSALYFCASSPLSGTTSYEQYFGPGTRLTVT.

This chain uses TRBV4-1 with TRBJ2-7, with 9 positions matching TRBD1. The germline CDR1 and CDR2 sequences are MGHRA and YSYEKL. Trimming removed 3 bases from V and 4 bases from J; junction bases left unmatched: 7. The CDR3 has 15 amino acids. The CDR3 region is CASSHAGTGRYEQYF. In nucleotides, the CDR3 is TGCGCCAGCAGCCACGCCGGGACAGGGCGTTACGAGCAGTACTTC.

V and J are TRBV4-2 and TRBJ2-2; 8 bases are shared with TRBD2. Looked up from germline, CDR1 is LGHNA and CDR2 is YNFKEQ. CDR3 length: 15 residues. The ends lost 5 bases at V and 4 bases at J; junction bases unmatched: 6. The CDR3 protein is CASSSGLGGTGELFF. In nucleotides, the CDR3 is TGTGCCAGCAGCTCGGGACTAGGTGGCACCGGGGAGCTGTTTTTT.

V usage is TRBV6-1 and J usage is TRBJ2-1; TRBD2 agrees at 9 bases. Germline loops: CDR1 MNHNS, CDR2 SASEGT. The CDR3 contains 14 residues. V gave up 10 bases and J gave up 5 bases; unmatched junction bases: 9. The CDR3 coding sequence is TGTGCCACCAGCTTAGCGGGAGCCGACAATGAGCAGTTCTTC. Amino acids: CATSLAGADNEQFF.

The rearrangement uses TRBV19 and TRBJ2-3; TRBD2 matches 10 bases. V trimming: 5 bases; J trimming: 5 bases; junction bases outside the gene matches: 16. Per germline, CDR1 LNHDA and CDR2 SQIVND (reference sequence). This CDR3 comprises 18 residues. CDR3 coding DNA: TGTGCCAGTAGTTTCCCGACTAGCGGGTTAGGAAGTGGAGATACGCAGTATTTT. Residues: CASSFPTSGLGSGDTQYF.

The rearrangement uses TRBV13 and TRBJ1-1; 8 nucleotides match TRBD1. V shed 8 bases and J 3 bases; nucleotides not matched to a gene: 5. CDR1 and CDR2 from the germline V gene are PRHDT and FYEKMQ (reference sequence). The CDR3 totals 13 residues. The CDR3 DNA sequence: TGTGCCAGCCGGACAGGGACGGACACTGAAGCTTTCTTT. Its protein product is CASRTGTDTEAFF.